This T cell receptor (beta chain) was retrieved from a study of cytomegalovirus exposure and HLA in healthy donors. General observations from the study: It was 150 to 200 TCR beta chains that were listed as cytomegalovirus-associated. In an earlier analysis, most TCR beta V segments were productive about 87% or about 30% of the time.

From germline, CDR1 is MRHNA and CDR2 SNTAGT. The J segment lost 0 bases and the V segment lost 7 bases, leaving 5 bases of the junction unmatched. This CDR3 region has 14 residues. Details on this clone: Antigen: not known.

Researchers ran the PCR with 60 Vbeta and 13 Jbeta primers. Measured with immunoSEQ multiplex PCR; TCRdb has only the in-frame clones, and not every one. The sample lists about 180,000 clones, 75% to 90% occurring once. The source is a boy younger than 10 in good health and CMV-seronegative. Specimen: PBMCs. V is TRBV6-4 and J is TRBJ1-1; 7 bases line up with TRBD1. The CDR3 is CASTRDRVNTEAFF. DNA for the CDR3: TGTGCCAGCACCCGAGACAGGGTGAACACTGAAGCTTTCTTT.